This TCR beta chain was identified during a study of human T cells and chemical hapten exposure. Study information: Diagnoses of alopecia areata, totalis or universalis occurred in mostly female patients.

Original processing methods: There were a median of approximately 100,000 TCRs per sample, with a range from about 20,000 to 700,000. Using its own MiXCR run on the RACE reads, TCRdb lists one record per CDR3 protein. For this entry, the V and J calls and clone size follow TCRdb and not the study's own pipeline. The table has tens of thousands of distinct CDR3 sequences, about 10% seen once. Study-level findings and limits: Those TCRs sitting above 1 in 1000 frequency stayed the same with DPC sensitization.

Trimming removed 8 bases at V and 11 bases at J, with 19 bases between. Germline V CDR1 and CDR2: WSHSY, SAAADI. The CDR3 extends over 13 amino acids. Described time point: patch test 2, 6 weeks after DPC sensitization. As for treatment: therapeutic diphenylcyclopropenone sensitization with weekly scalp DPC. Blood draws came before every patch-test application. There are many counts of this clonotype. Its specificity is unknown. The chain recombines TRBV10-2 with TRBJ1-5; maybe TRBD1 (5 bases). The clonotype was recovered from a woman between 50 and 59 years old with alopecia areata. Some clones in this sample may be carry-over from other donors' samples. The sequencing used whole blood, collected in connection with sensitization to the hapten diphenylcyclopropenone (DPC). The DNA of the CDR3 is TGCGCCAGCGCTAGCCAAGGGACCGGGGCCCAGCATTTT. Its translation is CASASQGTGAQHF.